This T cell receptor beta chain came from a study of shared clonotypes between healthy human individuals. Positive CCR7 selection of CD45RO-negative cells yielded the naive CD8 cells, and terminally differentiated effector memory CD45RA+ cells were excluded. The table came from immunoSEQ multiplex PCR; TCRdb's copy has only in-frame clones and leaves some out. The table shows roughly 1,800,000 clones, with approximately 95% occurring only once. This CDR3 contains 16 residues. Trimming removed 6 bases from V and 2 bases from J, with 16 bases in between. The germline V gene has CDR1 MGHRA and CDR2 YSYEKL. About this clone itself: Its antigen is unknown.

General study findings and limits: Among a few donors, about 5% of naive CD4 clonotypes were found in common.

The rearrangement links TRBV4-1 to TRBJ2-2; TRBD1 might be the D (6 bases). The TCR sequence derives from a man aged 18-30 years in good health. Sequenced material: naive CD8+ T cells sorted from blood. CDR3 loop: CASRLRTADNTGELFF. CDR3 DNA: TGCGCCAGCAGGCTAAGGACAGCAGATAACACCGGGGAGCTGTTTTTT.